What follows describes a single TCR beta chain. No antigen is known for it. The TCR beta cDNA libraries contained unique molecular identifiers. TCRdb processed the PCR reads anew with MiXCR; each CDR3 protein has one entry. The repertoire holds a few hundred thousand distinct CDR3 sequences, with roughly 45% as singletons. The CDR3 has 13 residues. After removal of 3 bases from V and 7 bases from J, the junction contained 5 bases not matched to a gene. This sample is drawn from a study of post-analysis software for immune sequencing data. Points from the study as a whole: Patients showed TRBV5-6, TRBV5-1 and TRBV20-1 among roughly five TRBV segments more frequent than in controls.

The chain employs TRBV12-3 or TRBV12-4 and TRBJ1-2, with 7 bases identical to TRBD1. The TCR sequence derives from a girl aged 10 to 17 with multiple sclerosis. Sequencing was carried out using blood. The CDR3 sequence is CASSFRGRSGYTF. The DNA for the CDR3 is TGTGCCAGCAGTTTCAGGGGGAGGAGTGGCTACACCTTC.